The 20 T cell receptor beta chains given below trace back to one sample, sequenced in a study of T cells expressing NK-cell markers. Reprocessing the 5' RACE reads, TCRdb reports a single entry for every CDR3 protein and omits DNA. The sample's table shows about 550,000 distinct CDR3 sequences. Sequencing was performed on blood T cells: a sorted CD56 or NKG2C T cell subset, CD4+ or CD8+ T cells, or bulk PBMC T cells (not recorded which). These receptors all stem from a man younger than 30 in good health.

J is TRBJ2-2 and V is TRBV28; checking the TCRdb D call of TRBD1 is not possible without DNA. Germline assignment: CDR1 MDHEN and CDR2 SYDVKM. The CDR3 has 15 amino acids. The chain's CDR3 is CASSVQGGNTGELFF. Supplemented by reference TRBV28 and TRBJ2-2, the full variable domain reads DVKVTQSSRYLVKRTGEKVFLECVQDMDHENMFWYRQDPGLGLRLIYFSYDVKMKEKGDIPEGYSVSREKKERFSLILESASTNQTSMYLCASSVQGGNTGELFFGEGSRLTVL.

The chain joins TRBV20-1 to TRBJ1-2; TCRdb designates TRBD1, a call that cannot be tested without DNA. CDR1 and CDR2 from the germline V gene are DFQATT and SNEGSKA (reference sequence). The CDR3 is made up of 12 amino acids. CDR3 loop: CSAREQGHGYTF.

The chain couples TRBV12-3 or TRBV12-4 to TRBJ2-3; the D gene TCRdb calls, TRBD1, cannot be checked with no DNA. The CDR3 has 13 amino acids. The CDR3 spells CASRQGDIDTQYF.

V and J are TRBV3-1 and TRBJ2-6. The length of the CDR3 is 17 residues. CDR1 and CDR2 from the germline V gene are LGHDT and YNNKEL (reference sequence). The CDR3 spells CASSQGRLGSGANVLTF.

The chain has TRBV7-9 and TRBJ1-6; TCRdb's D call of TRBD1 is untestable without DNA. In germline, CDR1 is SEHNR, CDR2 FQNEAQ (reference sequence). CDR3 length equals 17 residues. CDR3 sequence reads: CASSSRIGDTYNSPLHF.

CDR3 amino acids: CASSANSGSQFF. The V and J genes are TRBV21-1 and TRBJ2-1; no DNA is available, so the TRBD2 call from TCRdb remains unchecked. TRBV21-1 is shown as a pseudogene. The CDR3 contains 12 residues.

V gene TRBV12-3 or TRBV12-4 combines with J gene TRBJ2-7. The CDR3 runs to 14 residues. CDR3 amino acids: CASSLRRYTHEQYF.

This rearrangement joins TRBV7-2 to TRBJ2-3. The CDR3 runs 16 residues. Germline loops: CDR1 SGHTA, CDR2 FQGNSA. The CDR3 loop reads CASSLGSGSGTDTQYF.

This sequence joins TRBV7-8 and TRBJ1-2; TCRdb gives TRBD1 as the D gene, but with no DNA this cannot be confirmed. The CDR3 totals 16 residues. Germline V gives CDR1 SGHVS, CDR2 FQNEAQ. CDR3 region: CASSEAGTVSNYGYTF. The variable domain in full, completed from reference TRBV7-8 and TRBJ1-2, reads GAGVSQSPRYKVAKRGQDVALRCDPISGHVSLFWYQQALGQGPEFLTYFQNEAQLDKSGLPSDRFFAERPEGSVSTLKIQRTQQEDSAVYLCASSEAGTVSNYGYTFGSGTRLTVV.

V usage is TRBV11-1 and J usage is TRBJ2-7; the D gene TCRdb calls, TRBD1, cannot be checked with no DNA. Germline loops: CDR1 SGHAT, CDR2 FQDESV (reference sequence). This CDR3 comprises 13 residues. The CDR3 reads CASSFPGQGIVYF.

The genes are TRBV7-3 and TRBJ2-3; absent DNA, TCRdb's TRBD1 call cannot be checked. Germline CDR1 and CDR2: SGHTA and FQGTGA. The CDR3 extends over 21 amino acids. The CDR3 loop reads CASSRTTGQAFLLDLGDTQYF.

The gene calls are TRBV20-1 and TRBJ2-7. The CDR3 extends over 13 amino acids. CDR1 and CDR2 from the germline V gene are DFQATT and SNEGSKA (reference sequence). This chain's CDR3 is CSARPGLPTEQYF.

The chain carries TRBV30 and TRBJ1-1; TCRdb names TRBD1, which stays unverified in the absence of DNA. Germline assignment: CDR1 GTSNPN and CDR2 SVGIG (reference sequence). The CDR3 spans 15 residues. The CDR3 protein is CAWNRQGVLNTEAFF.

The gene calls are TRBV2 and TRBJ2-3; TCRdb's D call of TRBD1 is untestable without DNA. The germline V gene has CDR1 SNHLY and CDR2 FYNNEI. This CDR3 is 18 amino acids long. This CDR3 is CASSETGGYVLSTDTQYF.

The CDR3 region is CASSFGQGAAPLHF. J is TRBJ1-6 and V is TRBV12-3 or TRBV12-4; TCRdb returns TRBD1, unconfirmable since there is no DNA. The CDR3 extends over 14 amino acids.

The chain is built from TRBV6-1 and TRBJ2-1; without DNA, the TCRdb call of TRBD2 cannot be checked. Germline V gives CDR1 MNHNS, CDR2 SASEGT. This CDR3 region has 16 residues. The CDR3 here is CASSRIAGGGYNEQFF.

This sequence joins TRBV5-1 and TRBJ2-1; TCRdb returns TRBD1, unconfirmable since there is no DNA. This CDR3 is 14 amino acids long. Germline lookup yields CDR1 SGHRS and CDR2 YFSETQ. The CDR3 protein is CASSHRVGSNEQFF.

The chain employs TRBV11-1 and TRBJ2-1; the TCRdb D gene call, TRBD2, has no DNA to confirm it. The germline V gene has CDR1 SGHAT and CDR2 FQDESV (reference sequence). There are 20 residues in the CDR3. CDR3 region: CASREAAWKARRVEYNEQFF.

This chain joins TRBV11-2 and TRBJ2-6; there is no DNA to check the TCRdb D call of TRBD2. The CDR3 contains 18 residues. The germline V gene encodes CDR1 SGHAT and CDR2 FQNNGV. CDR3 region: CASRRLRSGSSGANVLTF.

This chain connects TRBV20-1 to TRBJ2-3. The CDR3 is made up of 14 amino acids. Germline CDR1 DFQATT, CDR2 SNEGSKA (reference sequence). The CDR3 reads CSASHTESSDTQYF.